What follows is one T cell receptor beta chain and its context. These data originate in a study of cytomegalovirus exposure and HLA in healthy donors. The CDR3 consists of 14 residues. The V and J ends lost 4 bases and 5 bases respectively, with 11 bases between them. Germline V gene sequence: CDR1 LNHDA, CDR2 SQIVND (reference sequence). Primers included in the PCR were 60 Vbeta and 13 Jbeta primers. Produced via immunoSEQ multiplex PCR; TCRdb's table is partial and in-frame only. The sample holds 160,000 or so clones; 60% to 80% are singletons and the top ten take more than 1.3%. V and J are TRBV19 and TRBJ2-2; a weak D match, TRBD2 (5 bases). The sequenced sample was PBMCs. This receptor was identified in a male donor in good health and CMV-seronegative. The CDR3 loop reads CASSNQRGTGELFF. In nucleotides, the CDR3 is TGTGCCAGTAGTAATCAACGAGGGACCGGGGAGCTGTTTTTT.